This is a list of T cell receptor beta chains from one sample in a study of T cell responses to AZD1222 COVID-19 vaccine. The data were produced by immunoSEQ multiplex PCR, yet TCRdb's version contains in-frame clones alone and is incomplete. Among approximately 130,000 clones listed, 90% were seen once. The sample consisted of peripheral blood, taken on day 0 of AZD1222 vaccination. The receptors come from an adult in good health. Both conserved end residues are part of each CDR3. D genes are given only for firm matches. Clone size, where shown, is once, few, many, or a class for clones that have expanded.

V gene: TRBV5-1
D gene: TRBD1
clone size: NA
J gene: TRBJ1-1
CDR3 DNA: TGCGCCAGCAGCAACCAAGGACAGGGTGGGACTGAAGCTTTCTTT
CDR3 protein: CASSNQGQGGTEAFF

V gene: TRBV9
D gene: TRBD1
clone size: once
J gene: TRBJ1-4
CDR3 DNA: TGTGCCAGCAGCCCCCGGGACAGTAATGAAAAACTGTTTTTT
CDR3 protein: CASSPRDSNEKLFF

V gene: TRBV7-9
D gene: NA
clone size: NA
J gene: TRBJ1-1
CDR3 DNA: TGTGCCAGCAGCTTAGGGGGACGAGGACCCACTGAAGCTTTCTTT
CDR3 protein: CASSLGGRGPTEAFF

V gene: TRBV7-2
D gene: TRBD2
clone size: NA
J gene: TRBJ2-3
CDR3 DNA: TGTGCCAGCAGCCGGACTAGCGGGAGCACAGATACGCAGTATTTT
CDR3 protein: CASSRTSGSTDTQYF

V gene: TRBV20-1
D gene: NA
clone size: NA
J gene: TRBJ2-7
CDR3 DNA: TGCAGTGCTGGTGGGGGGGCGCTCCACGAGCAGTACTTC
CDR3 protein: CSAGGGALHEQYF

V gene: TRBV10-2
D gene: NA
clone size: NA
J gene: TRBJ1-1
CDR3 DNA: TGCGCCAGCACCCCGGGGGGGGGCACTGAAGCTTTCTTT
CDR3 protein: CASTPGGGTEAFF

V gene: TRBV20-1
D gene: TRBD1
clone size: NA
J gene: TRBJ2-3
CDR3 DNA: TGCAGTGCTAGTTACAGGGGGCGCTTCAATACGCAGTATTTT
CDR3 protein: CSASYRGRFNTQYF

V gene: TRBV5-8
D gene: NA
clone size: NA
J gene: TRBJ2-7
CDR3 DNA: TGTGCCAGCAGCTTCGCCTGGGAGCAGTACTTC
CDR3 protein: CASSFAWEQYF

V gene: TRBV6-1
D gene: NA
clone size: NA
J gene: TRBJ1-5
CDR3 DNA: TGTGCCAGCAGTGAACGCCAGCCCCAGCATTTT
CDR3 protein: CASSERQPQHF

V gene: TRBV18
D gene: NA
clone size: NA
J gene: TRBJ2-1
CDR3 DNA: TGTGCCAGCTCAGCCCTCCCCCGGTCCTACAATGAGCAGTTCTTC
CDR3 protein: CASSALPRSYNEQFF

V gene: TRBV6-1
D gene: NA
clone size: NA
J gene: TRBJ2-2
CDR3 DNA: TGTGCCAGCACAGGGGCAGGGTGGACCGGGGAGCTGTTTTTT
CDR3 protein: CASTGAGWTGELFF

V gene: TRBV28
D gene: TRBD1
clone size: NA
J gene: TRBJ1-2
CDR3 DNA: TGTGCCAGCAAACCGGACAGGGTAGGCTATGGCTACACCTTC
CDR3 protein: CASKPDRVGYGYTF

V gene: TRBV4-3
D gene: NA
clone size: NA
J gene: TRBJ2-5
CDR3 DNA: TGCGCCAGCAGCCAGCACCGGTCAGGACAAGAGACCCAGTACTTC
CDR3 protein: CASSQHRSGQETQYF

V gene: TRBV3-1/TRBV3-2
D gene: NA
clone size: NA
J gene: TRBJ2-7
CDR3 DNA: TGTGCCAGCAGCCAGGGACTTCCCCACGAGCAGTACTTC
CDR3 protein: CASSQGLPHEQYF

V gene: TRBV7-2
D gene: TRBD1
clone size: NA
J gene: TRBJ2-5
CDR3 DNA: TGTGCCAGCAGCTCCGGACAGGGGCAGGGTCAGACCCAGTACTTC
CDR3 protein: CASSSGQGQGQTQYF

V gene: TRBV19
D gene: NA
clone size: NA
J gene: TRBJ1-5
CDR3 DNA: TGTGCCAGTAGTATAGAAAGGAGCAATCAGCCCCAGCATTTT
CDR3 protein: CASSIERSNQPQHF

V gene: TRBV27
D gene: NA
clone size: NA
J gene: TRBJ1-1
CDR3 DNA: TGTGCCAGCAGTTCACCCGATTCCACGGGGAACACTGAAGCTTTCTTT
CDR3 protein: CASSSPDSTGNTEAFF

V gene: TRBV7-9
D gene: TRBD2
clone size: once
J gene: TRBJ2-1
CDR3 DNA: TGTGCCAGCAGCTTCGACGGGGGGTCCTACAATGAGCAGTTCTTC
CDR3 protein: CASSFDGGSYNEQFF

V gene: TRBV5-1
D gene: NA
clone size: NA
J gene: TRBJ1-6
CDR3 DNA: TGCGCCAGCAGTCAGGGACCAGCACAGTTTAATTCACCCCTCCACTTT
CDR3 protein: CASSQGPAQFNSPLHF

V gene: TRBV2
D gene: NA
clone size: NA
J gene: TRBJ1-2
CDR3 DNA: TGTGCCAGCAGACAGGAAATATATGGCTACACCTTC
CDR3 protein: CASRQEIYGYTF

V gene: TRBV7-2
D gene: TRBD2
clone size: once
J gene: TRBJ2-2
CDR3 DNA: TGTGCCAGCAGCAAGCCGGGACTAGTAACCGGGGAGCTGTTTTTT
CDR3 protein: CASSKPGLVTGELFF

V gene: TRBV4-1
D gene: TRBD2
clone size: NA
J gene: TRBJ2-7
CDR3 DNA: TGCGCCAGCAGCCAAGATGAACTAGCGCTCTCCTACGAGCAGTACTTC
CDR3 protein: CASSQDELALSYEQYF

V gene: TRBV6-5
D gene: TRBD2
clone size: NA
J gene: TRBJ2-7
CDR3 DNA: TGTGCCAGCAGTTACTCAAGCGGGACTTACGAGCAGTACTTC
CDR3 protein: CASSYSSGTYEQYF

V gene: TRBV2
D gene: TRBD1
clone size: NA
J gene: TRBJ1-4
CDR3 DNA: TGTGCCAGCAGTGAAGCCACCGGGACAGGTTATGAAAAACTGTTTTTT
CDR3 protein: CASSEATGTGYEKLFF

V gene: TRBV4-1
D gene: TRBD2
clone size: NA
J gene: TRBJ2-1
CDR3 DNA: TGCGCCAGCAGCCTGGGACTAGCGGGGGAGCAGTTCTTC
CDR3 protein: CASSLGLAGEQFF

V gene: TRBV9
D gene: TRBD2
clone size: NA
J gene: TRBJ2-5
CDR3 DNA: TGTGCCAGCAGCGTAACCCCGGGAGGCCAAGAGACCCAGTACTTC
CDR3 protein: CASSVTPGGQETQYF

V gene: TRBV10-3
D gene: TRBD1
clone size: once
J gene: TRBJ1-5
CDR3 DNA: TGTGCCATCAGTGAGGGACAGGGGAGCTCGTATAGCAATCAGCCCCAGCATTTT
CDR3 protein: CAISEGQGSSYSNQPQHF

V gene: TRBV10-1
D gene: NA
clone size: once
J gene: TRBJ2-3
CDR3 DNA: TGCGCCAGCAGTGAGGGGACAAAAGGGTACACAGATACGCAGTATTTT
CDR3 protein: CASSEGTKGYTDTQYF

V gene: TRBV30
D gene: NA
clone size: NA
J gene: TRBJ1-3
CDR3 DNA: TGTGCCTGGAGGGGACCGGGGCGCTCTGGAAACACCATATATTTT
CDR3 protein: CAWRGPGRSGNTIYF

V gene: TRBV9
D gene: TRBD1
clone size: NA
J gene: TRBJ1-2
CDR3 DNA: TGTGCCAGCAGCGCCCTGGAGGGACAGGGAAACTATGGCTACACCTTC
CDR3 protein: CASSALEGQGNYGYTF

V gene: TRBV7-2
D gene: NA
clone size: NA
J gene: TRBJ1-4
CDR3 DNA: TGTGCCAGCAGCTTATCCACACGCCCTGAAAAACTGTTTTTT
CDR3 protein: CASSLSTRPEKLFF

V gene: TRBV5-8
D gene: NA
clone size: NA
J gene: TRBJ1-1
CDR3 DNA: TGTGCCAGCAGGTACTTTCGCACTGAAGCTTTCTTT
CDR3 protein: CASRYFRTEAFF

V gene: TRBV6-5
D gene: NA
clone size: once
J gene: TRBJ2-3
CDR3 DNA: TGTGCCAGCGGTCTTAACAGGAGGACAGATACGCAGTATTTT
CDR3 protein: CASGLNRRTDTQYF

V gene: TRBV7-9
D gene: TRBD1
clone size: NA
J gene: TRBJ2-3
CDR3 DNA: TGTGCCAGCAGCTTAGGGACAGGGGGGAGCACAGATACGCAGTATTTT
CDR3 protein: CASSLGTGGSTDTQYF

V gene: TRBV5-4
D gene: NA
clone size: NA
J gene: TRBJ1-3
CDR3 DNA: TGTGCCAGCAGCTTGGATGGTAGTTACACCATATATTTT
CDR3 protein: CASSLDGSYTIYF

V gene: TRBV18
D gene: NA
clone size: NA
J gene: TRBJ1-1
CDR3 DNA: TGTGCCAGCTCACCAGGGGGACCACTCGGGGAAGCTTTCTTT
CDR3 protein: CASSPGGPLGEAFF

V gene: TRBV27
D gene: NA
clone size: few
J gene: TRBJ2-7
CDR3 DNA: TGTGCCAGCAGGAGGGACGTCCGGTACGAGCAGTACTTC
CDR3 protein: CASRRDVRYEQYF

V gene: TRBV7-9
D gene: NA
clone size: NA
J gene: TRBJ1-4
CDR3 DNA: TGTGCCAGCAGCTTGTCGGGACCTACCGAAAAACTGTTTTTT
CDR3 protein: CASSLSGPTEKLFF

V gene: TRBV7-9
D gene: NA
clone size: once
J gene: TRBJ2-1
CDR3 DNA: TGTGCCAGCAGCTTAGGGGCGGGATTGGGTTATGAGCAGTTCTTC
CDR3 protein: CASSLGAGLGYEQFF

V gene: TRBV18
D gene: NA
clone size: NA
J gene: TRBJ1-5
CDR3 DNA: TGTGCCAGCTCACCCAGGGATAATCAGCCCCAGCATTTT
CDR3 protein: CASSPRDNQPQHF

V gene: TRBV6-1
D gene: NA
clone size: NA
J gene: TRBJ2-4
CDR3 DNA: TGTGCCAGCAGTGAGGGCCCGCTAACCAAAAACATTCAGTACTTC
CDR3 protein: CASSEGPLTKNIQYF

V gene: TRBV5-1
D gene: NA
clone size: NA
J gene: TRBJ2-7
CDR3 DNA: TGCGCCAGCAGCTTGGTCCCTCCCTCCTACGAGCAGTACTTC
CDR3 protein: CASSLVPPSYEQYF

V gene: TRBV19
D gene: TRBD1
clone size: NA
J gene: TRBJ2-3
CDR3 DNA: TGTGCCAGTAGTAATCGACAGGGGGGAACAGATACGCAGTATTTT
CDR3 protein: CASSNRQGGTDTQYF

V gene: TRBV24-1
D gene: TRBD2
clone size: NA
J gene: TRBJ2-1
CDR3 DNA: TGTGCCACCAGTGAAGCGGGAGGGTTGTTGAGTGAGCAGTTCTTC
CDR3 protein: CATSEAGGLLSEQFF

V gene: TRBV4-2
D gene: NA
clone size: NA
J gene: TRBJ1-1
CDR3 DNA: TGTGCCAGCAGCCAGGAACAAACTCCTTGGGGGACTGAAGCTTTCTTT
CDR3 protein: CASSQEQTPWGTEAFF

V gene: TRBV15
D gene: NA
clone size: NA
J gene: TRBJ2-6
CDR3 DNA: TGTGCCACCAGCCTGTCTTTCATGGAATTGAGGGGGACTACTGGGGCCAACGTCCTGACTTTC
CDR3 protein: CATSLSFMELRGTTGANVLTF

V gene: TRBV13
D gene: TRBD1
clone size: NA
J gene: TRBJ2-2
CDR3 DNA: TGTGCCAACCGGGACAGCCTTACCGGGGAGCTGTTTTTT
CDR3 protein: CANRDSLTGELFF

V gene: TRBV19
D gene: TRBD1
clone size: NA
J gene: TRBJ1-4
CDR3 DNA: TGTGCCAGTAGTGTCCCCGGGACAGGGGAAGAAAAACTGTTTTTT
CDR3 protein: CASSVPGTGEEKLFF

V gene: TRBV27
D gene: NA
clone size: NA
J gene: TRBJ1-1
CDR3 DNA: TGTGCCAGCAGTTCCATCCGAAACACTGAAGCTTTCTTT
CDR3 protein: CASSSIRNTEAFF